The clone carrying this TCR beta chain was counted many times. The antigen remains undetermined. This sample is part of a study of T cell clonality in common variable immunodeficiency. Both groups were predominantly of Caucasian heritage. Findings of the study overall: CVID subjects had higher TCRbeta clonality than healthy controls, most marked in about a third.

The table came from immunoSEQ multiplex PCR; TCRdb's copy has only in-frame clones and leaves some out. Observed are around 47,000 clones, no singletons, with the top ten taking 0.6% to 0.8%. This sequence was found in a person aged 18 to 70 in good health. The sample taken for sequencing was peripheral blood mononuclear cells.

Incomplete CDR3 DNA: TGCGCCAGCAGCCACCTGCGGAACGGGGCAGATACG. It specifies CASSHLRNGADT. In full, the CDR3 reads CASSHLRNGADTQYF. The V gene is TRBV5-1, the J gene TRBJ2-3, with D perhaps matching TRBD2 (5 bases). The missing CDR3 end, 3 residues past where the read stops, is filled in from the germline J gene. CDR3 length: 15 residues. Germline assignment: CDR1 SGHRS and CDR2 YFSETQ. Trimming pared 4 bases from V and 4 bases from J, leaving 16 bases between.